This TCR beta chain was obtained from a study of blood T cell repertoires in COVID-19. On the study more broadly: The United States, Italy and Spain provided the acute and convalescent COVID-19 samples. Sample material is recorded as cDNA or gDNA derived from T cells, B-cell-depleted T cells, or PBMCs.

Sequenced by immunoSEQ multiplex PCR; TCRdb stores in-frame clones only, minus some. The table records some 150,000 clones, approximately 87% of them present only once. CDR3 length: 13 residues. V lost 1 base and J lost 5, with 9 bases in between. The germline V gene has CDR1 LNHNV and CDR2 YYDKDF (reference sequence). What was sequenced was peripheral blood. This chain links TRBV15 with TRBJ2-7, with D unclear. This clonotype originated in a man in his fifties or sixties with active COVID-19. The CDR3 DNA reads as TGTGCCACCAGCAGAGTCTTATGGCACGAGCAGTACTTC. This encodes CATSRVLWHEQYF.